Detailed here is one T cell receptor beta chain. Time point in this sample: pretreatment peripheral blood. Urothelial carcinoma, locally advanced or metastatic, affected the patients. This specimen belongs to a study of PD-L1 blockade in urothelial cancer. Study overall: Male patients with bladder-origin urothelial cancer numbered about 90% of the roughly 29.

Germline V gene lookup returns CDR1 LNHDA and CDR2 SQIVND (reference sequence). The CDR3 consists of 14 residues. The ends lost 3 bases at V and 5 bases at J; junction bases unmatched: 4. The assay was immunoSEQ multiplex PCR, and TCRdb's table has in-frame clones only and misses some. The sample yields 130,000 or so clones, 84% seen once. Sequenced here: PBMCs, sampled around atezolizumab (anti-PD-L1) treatment. The chain combines TRBV19 with TRBJ2-5, with 9 bases identical to TRBD1. The sequence derives from a man aged 50 or older with urothelial cancer. The chain's CDR3 is CASSIGTGWETQYF. DNA for the CDR3: TGTGCCAGTAGTATCGGGACAGGGTGGGAGACCCAGTACTTC.